This TCR beta chain was identified in a study of blood T cells in healthy people across ages. The CDR3 has 16 residues. Germline values: CDR1 SGHRS, CDR2 YFSETQ. With V trimmed by 1 base and J by 2 bases, 3 bases remained unmatched. Findings and limits, study-wide: Naive and antigen-experienced cells were not separated, limiting conclusive comparison.

With a J-beta primer mix and a sample-barcoded 5' primer, a second PCR ran about 7 to 11 cycles. TCRdb itself ran the 5' RACE reads through MiXCR, one entry per CDR3 protein. The sample includes 920,000 or so distinct CDR3 sequences, more than 35% of them seen just once. Worth noting for this clonotype: Its antigen is unidentified.

Each sample yielded at least 5.5 micrograms of PBMC total RNA. Material: blood. The sequence was obtained from an older woman in good health. The rearrangement links TRBV5-1 to TRBJ2-1; 10 bases fit TRBD2. The CDR3 is CASSLPLAGAYNEQFF. CDR3 DNA: TGCGCCAGCAGCTTGCCCCTAGCGGGAGCCTACAATGAGCAGTTCTTC.